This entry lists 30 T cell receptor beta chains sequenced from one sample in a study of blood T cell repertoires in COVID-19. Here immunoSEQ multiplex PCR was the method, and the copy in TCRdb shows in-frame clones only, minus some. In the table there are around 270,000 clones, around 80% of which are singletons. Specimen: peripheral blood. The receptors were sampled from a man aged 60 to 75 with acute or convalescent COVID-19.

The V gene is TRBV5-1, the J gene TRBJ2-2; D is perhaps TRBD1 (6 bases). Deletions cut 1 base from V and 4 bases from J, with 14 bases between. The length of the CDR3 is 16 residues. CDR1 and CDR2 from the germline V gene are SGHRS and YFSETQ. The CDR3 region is CASSLTGRPSTGELFF. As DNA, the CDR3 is TGCGCCAGCAGCTTGACAGGGCGCCCGAGCACCGGGGAGCTGTTTTTT.

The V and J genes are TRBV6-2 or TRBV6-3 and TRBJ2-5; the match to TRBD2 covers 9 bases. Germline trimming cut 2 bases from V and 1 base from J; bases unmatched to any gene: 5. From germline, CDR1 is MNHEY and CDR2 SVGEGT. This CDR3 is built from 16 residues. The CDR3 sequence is CASSYGVAGAQETQYF. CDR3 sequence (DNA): TGTGCCAGCAGTTACGGGGTAGCGGGGGCCCAAGAGACCCAGTACTTC.

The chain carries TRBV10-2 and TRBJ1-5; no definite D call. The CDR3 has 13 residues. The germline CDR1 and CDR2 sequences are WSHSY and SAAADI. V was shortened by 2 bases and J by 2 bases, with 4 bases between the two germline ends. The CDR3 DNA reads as TGCGCCAGCAGTGAGCTTGGCAATCAGCCCCAGCATTTT. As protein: CASSELGNQPQHF.

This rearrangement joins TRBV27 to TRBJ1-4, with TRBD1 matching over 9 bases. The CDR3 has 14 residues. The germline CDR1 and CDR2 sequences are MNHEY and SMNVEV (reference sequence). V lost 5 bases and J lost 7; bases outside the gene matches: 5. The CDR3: CASSEGQGIEKLFF. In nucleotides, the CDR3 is TGTGCCAGCAGTGAGGGACAGGGAATTGAAAAACTGTTTTTT.

Here the CDR3 DNA reads TGCGCCAGCAGCTTGGCCGTCCGAGGGGACAGGGGGCCACCCCTCCACTTT. This encodes CASSLAVRGDRGPPLHF. This chain connects TRBV5-1 to TRBJ1-6; 12 bases are shared with TRBD1. CDR3 length: 17 amino acids. Germline V CDR1 and CDR2: SGHRS, YFSETQ. J lost 11 bases, V lost 0 bases, and 9 bases had no gene match.

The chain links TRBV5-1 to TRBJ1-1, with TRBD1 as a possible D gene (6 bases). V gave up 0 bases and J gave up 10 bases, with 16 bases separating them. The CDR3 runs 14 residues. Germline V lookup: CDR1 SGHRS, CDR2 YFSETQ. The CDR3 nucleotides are TGCGCCAGCAGCTTGGCGTCAGGGGCGAGCGGAGCTTTCTTT. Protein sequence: CASSLASGASGAFF. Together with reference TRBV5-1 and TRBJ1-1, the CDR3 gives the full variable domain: KAGVTQTPRYLIKTRGQQVTLSCSPISGHRSVSWYQQTPGQGLQFLFEYFSETQRNKGNFPGRFSGRQFSNSRSEMNVSTLELGDSALYLCASSLASGASGAFFGQGTRLTVV.

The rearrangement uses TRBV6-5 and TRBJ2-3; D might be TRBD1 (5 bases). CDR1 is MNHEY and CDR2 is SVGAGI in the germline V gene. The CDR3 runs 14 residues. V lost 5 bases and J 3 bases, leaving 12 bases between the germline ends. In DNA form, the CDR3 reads TGTGCCAGCAGTCTACATGGGGCGACAGATACGCAGTATTTT. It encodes CASSLHGATDTQYF.

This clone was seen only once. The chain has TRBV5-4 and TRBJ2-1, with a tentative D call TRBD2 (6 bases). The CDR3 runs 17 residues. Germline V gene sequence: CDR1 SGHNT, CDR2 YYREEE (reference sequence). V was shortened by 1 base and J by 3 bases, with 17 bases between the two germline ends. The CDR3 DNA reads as TGTGCCAGCAGCTTGAGTTCTGGGACTGCCCTCTACAATGAGCAGTTCTTC. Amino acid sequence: CASSLSSGTALYNEQFF.

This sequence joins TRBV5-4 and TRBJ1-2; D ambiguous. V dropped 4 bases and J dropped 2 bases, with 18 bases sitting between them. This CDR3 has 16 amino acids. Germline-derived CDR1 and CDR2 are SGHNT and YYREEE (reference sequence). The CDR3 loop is CASSPSGPSANYGYTF. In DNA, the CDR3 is TGTGCCAGCAGCCCGTCTGGGCCCTCAGCCAACTATGGCTACACCTTC.

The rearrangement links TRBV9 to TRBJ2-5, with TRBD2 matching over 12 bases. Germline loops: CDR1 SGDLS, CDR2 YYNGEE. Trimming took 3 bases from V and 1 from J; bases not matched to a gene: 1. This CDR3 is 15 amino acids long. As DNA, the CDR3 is TGTGCCAGCAGCGGGACTAGCGGGGCCCAAGAGACCCAGTACTTC. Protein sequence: CASSGTSGAQETQYF.

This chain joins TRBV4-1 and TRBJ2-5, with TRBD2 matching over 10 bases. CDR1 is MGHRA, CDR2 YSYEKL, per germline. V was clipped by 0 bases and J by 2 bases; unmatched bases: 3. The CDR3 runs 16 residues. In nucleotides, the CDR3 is TGCGCCAGCAGCCAAGAATTAGCGGGGGGACAAGAGACCCAGTACTTC. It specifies CASSQELAGGQETQYF.

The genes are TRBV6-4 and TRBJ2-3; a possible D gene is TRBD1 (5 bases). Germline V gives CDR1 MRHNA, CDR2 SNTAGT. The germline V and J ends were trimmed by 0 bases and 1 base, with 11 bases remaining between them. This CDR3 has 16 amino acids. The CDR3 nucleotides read TGTGCCAGCAGTGACTCAGTGGACACTGGCACAGATACGCAGTATTTT. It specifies CASSDSVDTGTDTQYF.

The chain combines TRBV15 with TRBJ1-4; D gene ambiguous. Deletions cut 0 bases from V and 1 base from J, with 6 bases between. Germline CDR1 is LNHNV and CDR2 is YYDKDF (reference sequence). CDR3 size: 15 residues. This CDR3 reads CATSRDRLTNEKLFF. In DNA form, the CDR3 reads TGTGCCACCAGCAGAGACAGGTTAACTAATGAAAAACTGTTTTTT.

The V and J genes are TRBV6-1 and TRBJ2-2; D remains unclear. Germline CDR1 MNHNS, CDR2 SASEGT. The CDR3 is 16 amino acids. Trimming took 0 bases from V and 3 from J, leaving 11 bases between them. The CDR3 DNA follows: TGTGCCAGCAGTGAAGCGATGGGCCTGCACACCGGGGAGCTGTTTTTT. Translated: CASSEAMGLHTGELFF.

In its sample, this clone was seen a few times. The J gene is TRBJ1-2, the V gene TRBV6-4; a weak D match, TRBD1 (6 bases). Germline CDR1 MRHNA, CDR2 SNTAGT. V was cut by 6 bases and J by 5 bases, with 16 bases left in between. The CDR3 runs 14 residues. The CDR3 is CASSPGQSIYGYTF. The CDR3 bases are TGTGCCAGCAGCCCAGGACAGAGTATATATGGCTACACCTTC.

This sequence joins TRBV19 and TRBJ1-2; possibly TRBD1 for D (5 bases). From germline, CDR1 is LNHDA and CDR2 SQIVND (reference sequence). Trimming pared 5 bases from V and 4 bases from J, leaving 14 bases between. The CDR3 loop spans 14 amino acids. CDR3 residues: CASSSQGMLYGYTF. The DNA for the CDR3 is TGTGCCAGTAGTTCGCAGGGAATGCTCTATGGCTACACCTTC.

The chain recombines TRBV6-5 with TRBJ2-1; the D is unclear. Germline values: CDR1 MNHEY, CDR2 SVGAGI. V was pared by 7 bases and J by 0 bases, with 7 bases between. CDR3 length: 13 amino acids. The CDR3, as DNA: TGTGCCAGCACTGGCGGCTCCTACAATGAGCAGTTCTTC. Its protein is CASTGGSYNEQFF.

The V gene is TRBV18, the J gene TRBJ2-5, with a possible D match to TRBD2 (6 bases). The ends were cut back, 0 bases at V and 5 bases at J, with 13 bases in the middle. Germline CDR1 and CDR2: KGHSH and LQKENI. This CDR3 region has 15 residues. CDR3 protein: CASSPPYPGRETQYF. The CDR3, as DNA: TGTGCCAGCTCACCACCCTACCCGGGGAGGGAGACCCAGTACTTC. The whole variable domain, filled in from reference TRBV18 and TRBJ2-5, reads NAGVMQNPRHLVRRRGQEARLRCSPMKGHSHVYWYRQLPEEGLKFMVYLQKENIIDESGMPKERFSAEFPKEGPSILRIQQVVRGDSAAYFCASSPPYPGRETQYFGPGTRLLVL.

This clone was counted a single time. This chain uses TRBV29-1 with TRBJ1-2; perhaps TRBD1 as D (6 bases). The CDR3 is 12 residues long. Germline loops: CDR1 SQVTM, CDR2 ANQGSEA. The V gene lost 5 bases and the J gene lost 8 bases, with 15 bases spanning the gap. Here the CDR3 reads CSVQGGGEGYTF. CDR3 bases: TGCAGCGTTCAGGGTGGGGGCGAAGGCTACACCTTC.

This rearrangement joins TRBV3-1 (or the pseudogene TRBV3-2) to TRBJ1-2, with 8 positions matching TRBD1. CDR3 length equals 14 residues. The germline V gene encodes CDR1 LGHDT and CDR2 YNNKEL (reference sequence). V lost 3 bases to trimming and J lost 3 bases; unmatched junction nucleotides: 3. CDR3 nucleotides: TGTGCCAGCAGCCAGACGACAGGGGACTATGGCTACACCTTC. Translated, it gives CASSQTTGDYGYTF.

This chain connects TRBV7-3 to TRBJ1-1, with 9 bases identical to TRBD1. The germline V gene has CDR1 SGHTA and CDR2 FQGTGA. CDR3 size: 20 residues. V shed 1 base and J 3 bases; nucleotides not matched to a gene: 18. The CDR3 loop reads CASSLIGTGSSRHRDTEAFF. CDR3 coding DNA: TGTGCCAGCAGCTTAATCGGGACAGGGTCCTCTCGCCACCGTGACACTGAAGCTTTCTTT.

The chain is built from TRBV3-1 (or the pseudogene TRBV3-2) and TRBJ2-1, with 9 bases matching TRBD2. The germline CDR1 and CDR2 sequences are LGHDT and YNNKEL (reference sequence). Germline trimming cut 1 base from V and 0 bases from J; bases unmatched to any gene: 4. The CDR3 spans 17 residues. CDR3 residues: CASSQGRSGSSYNEQFF. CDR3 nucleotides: TGTGCCAGCAGCCAAGGCCGTAGCGGGAGCTCCTACAATGAGCAGTTCTTC.

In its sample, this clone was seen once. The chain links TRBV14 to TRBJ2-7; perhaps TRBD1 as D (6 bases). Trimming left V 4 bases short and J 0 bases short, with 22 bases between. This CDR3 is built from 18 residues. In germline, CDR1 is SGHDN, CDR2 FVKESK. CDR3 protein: CASSLGTTLLHSSYEQYF. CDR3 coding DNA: TGTGCCAGCAGCCTCGGGACAACCCTCCTACATAGCTCCTACGAGCAGTACTTC.

The CDR3 loop reads CAISEHGLQSTDTQYF. DNA of the CDR3: TGTGCCATCAGTGAGCATGGTCTTCAGAGCACAGATACGCAGTATTTT. The J gene is TRBJ2-3, the V gene TRBV10-3; D gene uncertain. Germline assignment: CDR1 ENHRY and CDR2 SYGVKD. CDR3 length: 16 residues. Trimming stripped 2 bases from V and 0 bases from J, with 12 bases between.

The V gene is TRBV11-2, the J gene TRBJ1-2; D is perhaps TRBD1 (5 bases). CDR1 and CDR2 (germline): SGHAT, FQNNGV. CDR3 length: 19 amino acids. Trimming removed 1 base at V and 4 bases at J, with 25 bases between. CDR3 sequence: CASSLGRAGPRPGGYGYTF. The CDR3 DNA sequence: TGTGCCAGCAGCTTAGGGCGGGCAGGGCCTCGGCCCGGGGGCTATGGCTACACCTTC.

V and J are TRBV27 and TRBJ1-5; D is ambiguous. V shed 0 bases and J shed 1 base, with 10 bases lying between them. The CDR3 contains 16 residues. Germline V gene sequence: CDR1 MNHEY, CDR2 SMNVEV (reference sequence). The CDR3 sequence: CASSLSVGESNQPQHF. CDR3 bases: TGTGCCAGCAGTTTATCCGTCGGGGAGAGCAATCAGCCCCAGCATTTT.

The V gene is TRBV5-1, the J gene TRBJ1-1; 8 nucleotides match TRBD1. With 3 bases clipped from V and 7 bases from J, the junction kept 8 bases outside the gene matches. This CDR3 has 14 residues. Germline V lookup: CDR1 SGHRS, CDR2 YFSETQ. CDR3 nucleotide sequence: TGCGCCAGCAGCTCTACCGGGACAGGTTTTGAAGCTTTCTTT. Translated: CASSSTGTGFEAFF.

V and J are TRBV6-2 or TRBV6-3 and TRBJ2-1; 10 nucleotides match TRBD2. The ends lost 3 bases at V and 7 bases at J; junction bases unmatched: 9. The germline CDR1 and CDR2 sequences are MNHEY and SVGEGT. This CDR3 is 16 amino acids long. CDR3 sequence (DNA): TGTGCCAGCAGTTATGAGAGCGGGAGGGCCGAAAATGAGCAGTTCTTC. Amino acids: CASSYESGRAENEQFF.

The CDR3 sequence is CASSFVGSSYNEQFF. DNA of the CDR3: TGCGCCAGCAGCTTTGTGGGGAGCTCCTACAATGAGCAGTTCTTC. The V and J genes are TRBV5-1 and TRBJ2-1, with D tentatively TRBD2 (5 bases). V was clipped by 2 bases and J by 0 bases, with 9 bases between them. The CDR3 is 15 residues long. The germline CDR1 and CDR2 sequences are SGHRS and YFSETQ.

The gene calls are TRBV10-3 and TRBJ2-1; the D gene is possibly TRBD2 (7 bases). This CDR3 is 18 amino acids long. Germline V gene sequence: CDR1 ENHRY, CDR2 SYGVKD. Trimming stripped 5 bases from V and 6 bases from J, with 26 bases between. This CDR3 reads CAISSGGPSQLTCNEQFF. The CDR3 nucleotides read TGTGCCATCAGTTCGGGGGGCCCATCCCAGTTAACCTGCAATGAGCAGTTCTTC.